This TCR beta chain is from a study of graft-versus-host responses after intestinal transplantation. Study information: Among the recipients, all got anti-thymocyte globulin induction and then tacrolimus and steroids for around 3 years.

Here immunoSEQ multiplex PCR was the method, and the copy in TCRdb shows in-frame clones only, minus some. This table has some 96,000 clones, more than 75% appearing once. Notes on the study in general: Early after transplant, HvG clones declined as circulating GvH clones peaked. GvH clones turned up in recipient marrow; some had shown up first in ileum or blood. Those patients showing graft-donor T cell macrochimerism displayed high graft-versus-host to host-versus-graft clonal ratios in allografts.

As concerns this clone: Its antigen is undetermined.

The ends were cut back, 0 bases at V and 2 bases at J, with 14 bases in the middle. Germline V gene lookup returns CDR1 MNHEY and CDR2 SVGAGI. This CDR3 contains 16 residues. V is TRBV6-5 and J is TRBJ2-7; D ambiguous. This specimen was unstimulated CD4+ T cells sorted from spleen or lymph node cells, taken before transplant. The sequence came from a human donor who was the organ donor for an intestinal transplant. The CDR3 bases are TGTGCCAGCAGTTACTCGTATAGGAGCGCTGCCTACGAGCAGTACTTC. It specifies CASSYSYRSAAYEQYF.